Below are 9 T cell receptor beta chains sequenced from a single sample in a study of human T cells and chemical hapten exposure. TCRdb ran MiXCR on the RACE reads and lists one entry per CDR3 protein. The sample shows about 300,000 distinct CDR3 sequences, around 5.5% of them seen only once. Time point defined: pre-sensitization, week 0. The treatment denotes: therapeutic diphenylcyclopropenone sensitization with weekly scalp DPC. This specimen was whole blood, taken in connection with sensitization to the hapten diphenylcyclopropenone (DPC). The source is a woman between 18 and 29 years old with alopecia areata. Some clones in this sample may be carry-over from other donors' samples.

The J gene is TRBJ1-4, the V gene TRBV19; D is perhaps TRBD1 (6 bases). The CDR3 spans 16 residues. With 4 bases removed from V and 5 bases from J, the gap between germline ends came to 17 bases. The germline V gene encodes CDR1 LNHDA and CDR2 SQIVND (reference sequence). The CDR3 nucleotides are TGTGCCAGTAGTAGACCCTGGACAGAAAGAAATGAAAAACTGTTTTTT. Amino acid sequence: CASSRPWTERNEKLFF.

This clonotype showed up just once. This sequence may be a read error, since a much larger clone differs from it by one base. The chain employs TRBV12-5 and TRBJ1-5; D is unclear. From germline, CDR1 is LGHNT and CDR2 FRNRAP. Trimming took off 6 bases at V and 7 bases at J, with 16 bases between the two ends. The CDR3 sequence is 14 residues long. CDR3 DNA: TGTGCTAGTGGCCTTGCCGGGTGGATCCAGCCCCAGCATTTT. Amino acid sequence: CASGLAGWIQPQHF.

Many counts were recorded for this clonotype. The rearrangement links TRBV11-2 to TRBJ2-5; D is undetermined. V was cut by 5 bases and J by 1 base, with 5 bases left in between. The CDR3 is made up of 12 amino acids. Germline loops: CDR1 SGHAT, CDR2 FQNNGV. The CDR3 protein is CASSRSQETQYF. As DNA, the CDR3 is TGTGCCAGCAGCCGCTCCCAAGAGACCCAGTACTTC.

CDR3 bases: TGTGCCAGCAGCCAAGATTGGGTCGGACAGGGGAAATACGAGCAGTACTTC. Encoded protein: CASSQDWVGQGKYEQYF. The rearrangement links TRBV14 to TRBJ2-7; the match to TRBD1 covers 9 bases. The CDR3 runs to 17 residues. With V trimmed by 0 bases and J by 4 bases, 10 bases remained unmatched. CDR1 and CDR2 (germline): SGHDN, FVKESK.

This clonotype appeared a few times. This sequence joins TRBV28 and TRBJ2-6; 8 bases align to TRBD1. This CDR3 region has 16 residues. The germline V gene encodes CDR1 MDHEN and CDR2 SYDVKM. The V and J ends lost 8 bases and 0 bases, in that order; junction bases with no gene match: 6. The CDR3 is CASFGQGFSGANVLTF. In DNA, the CDR3 is TGTGCCAGCTTTGGACAGGGCTTCTCTGGGGCCAACGTCCTGACTTTC. Full variable domain (rest looked up from reference TRBV28 and TRBJ2-6): DVKVTQSSRYLVKRTGEKVFLECVQDMDHENMFWYRQDPGLGLRLIYFSYDVKMKEKGDIPEGYSVSREKKERFSLILESASTNQTSMYLCASFGQGFSGANVLTFGAGSRLTVL.

This clonotype was seen only a few times. This sequence joins TRBV6-2 or TRBV6-3 and TRBJ2-3, with D perhaps matching TRBD2 (6 bases). V lost 6 bases, J lost 2 bases, and 12 bases lay in between. There are 14 residues in the CDR3. Germline V CDR1 and CDR2: MNHEY, SVGEGT. The CDR3 DNA reads as TGTGCCAGCAGATCGGGACTTCACACAGATACGCAGTATTTT. Protein: CASRSGLHTDTQYF.

This clonotype was counted a few times. The chain employs TRBV27 and TRBJ1-1, with D unclear. Germline CDR1 reads MNHEY; CDR2 reads SMNVEV (reference sequence). V was pared by 1 base and J by 1 base, with 7 bases between. The CDR3 contains 14 residues. The DNA of the CDR3 is TGTGCCAGCAGTTTATGGATGGGGAACACTGAAGCTTTCTTT. Protein sequence: CASSLWMGNTEAFF.

This chain joins TRBV3-1 and TRBJ2-3; D perhaps matches TRBD1 (5 bases). This CDR3 has 14 amino acids. V lost 4 bases, J lost 6 bases, and 14 bases lay in between. In germline, CDR1 is LGHDT, CDR2 YNNKEL (reference sequence). The chain's CDR3 is CASSPSSRVDTQYF. CDR3 in DNA: TGTGCCAGCAGCCCCTCCTCCAGGGTCGATACGCAGTATTTT.

This clonotype was seen ten or more times. The chain links TRBV6-5 to TRBJ2-7, with D tentatively TRBD1 (5 bases). The CDR3 length is 14 residues. Germline V gene data show CDR1 as MNHEY and CDR2 as SVGAGI. V lost 7 bases and J lost 2, with 15 bases in between. The CDR3 here is CASTTWGRAYEQYF. CDR3 nucleotide sequence: TGTGCCAGCACCACTTGGGGCAGGGCCTACGAGCAGTACTTC.